These 18 T cell receptor beta chains share one sample of origin, sequenced in a study of T cell repertoires in cytomegalovirus infection. Each CDR3 protein is one row after TCRdb ran MiXCR on the reads. The sample consists of approximately 750,000 distinct CDR3 sequences, 35% to 40% of them appearing once. Sequencing was done on a sample of PBMCs. The receptors originated from a human donor in good health (CMV status not recorded). Some clones in this sample may be carry-over from other donors' samples.

This clonotype was seen a single time. The V call is TRBV7-4, the J call TRBJ2-6; a possible D gene is TRBD1 (7 bases). The CDR3 has 15 residues. V was pared by 10 bases and J by 4 bases, with 17 bases between. The germline gives CDR1 SGHVT, CDR2 SQSDAQ. CDR3 bases: TGTGCCACGGGAGTACAGGGGTTGGGGGCCAACGTCCTGACTTTC. This translates into CATGVQGLGANVLTF.

This clonotype turned up a few times. The chain joins TRBV7-8 to TRBJ2-3; possible D gene TRBD1, 6 bases. V shed 0 bases and J shed 2 bases, with 12 bases lying between them. Germline loops: CDR1 SGHVS, CDR2 FQNEAQ. This CDR3 is 16 amino acids long. The CDR3 is CASSLAQGFYTDTQYF. The CDR3 nucleotides read TGTGCCAGCAGCTTAGCGCAGGGGTTCTACACAGATACGCAGTATTTT.

The chain couples TRBV10-3 to TRBJ1-1; D uncertain. Trimming took 8 bases from V and 12 from J, leaving 22 bases between them. CDR3 length equals 13 residues. Looked up from germline, CDR1 is ENHRY and CDR2 is SYGVKD. The CDR3 sequence is CAIAREEVGMTFF. The CDR3 nucleotides read TGTGCCATCGCACGGGAGGAGGTGGGGATGACTTTCTTT.

The chain uses TRBV5-4 and TRBJ1-1, with TRBD1 identical over 7 bases. The junction had 8 bases not matched to a gene; V was cut back by 0 bases and J by 3 bases. Germline-derived CDR1 and CDR2 are SGHNT and YYREEE (reference sequence). CDR3 length: 16 residues. CDR3 residues: CASSLVSAGGYTEAFF. CDR3 DNA: TGTGCCAGCAGCTTGGTTAGCGCAGGGGGGTACACTGAAGCTTTCTTT.

A remark on this clonotype: Sequence at one end of the junction differs from germline and may be a read error. The chain employs TRBV6-1 and TRBJ2-2; TRBD2 matches at 9 bases. The CDR3 has 15 amino acids. CDR1 and CDR2 (germline): MNHNS, SASEGT. DNA of the CDR3: TGTGCCAGCAGTGAGCTTAGCGGGAGCACCGGGGATCTGTTTTTT. Residues: CASSELSGSTGDLFF.

The V call is TRBV7-2, the J call TRBJ2-6; D gene unclear. The CDR3 is 14 residues long. V lost 3 bases and J lost 3, with 6 bases in between. Germline V gene data show CDR1 as SGHTA and CDR2 as FQGNSA. The CDR3 protein is CASSFIGGANVLTF. DNA for the CDR3: TGTGCCAGCAGCTTTATAGGTGGGGCCAACGTCCTGACTTTC.

The chain employs TRBV3-1 and TRBJ2-1; 7 bases map to TRBD2. The CDR3 has 14 amino acids. J gave up 9 bases and V 1 base, and 6 bases lay outside the gene matches. CDR1 is LGHDT and CDR2 is YNNKEL in the germline V gene (reference sequence). CDR3 protein: CASSQVGDYGEQFF. The CDR3 DNA reads as TGTGCCAGCAGCCAAGTAGGGGACTATGGTGAGCAGTTCTTC.

Comments on this clonotype: The CDR3 does not end in the conserved phenylalanine or tryptophan, so this is likely a read error. The chain joins TRBV5-6 to TRBJ2-7; 7 nucleotides line up with TRBD1. Germline assignment: CDR1 SGHDT and CDR2 YYEEEE. The CDR3 totals 13 residues. V trimming: 2 bases; J trimming: 2 bases; junction bases outside the gene matches: 1. The CDR3 bases are TGTGCCAGCAGCTTTGGACAGGCCTACGAGCAGTACTTA. This codes for CASSFGQAYEQYL.

The chain has TRBV27 and TRBJ2-3; 14 bases align to TRBD2. Germline assignment: CDR1 MNHEY and CDR2 SMNVEV (reference sequence). The CDR3 sequence is 16 residues long. The trim removed 6 bases at V and 6 bases at J, leaving 8 bases unmatched. The CDR3 sequence: CASSPGTSGGRDTQYF. DNA for the CDR3: TGTGCCAGCAGCCCCGGGACTAGCGGGGGACGTGATACGCAGTATTTT.

This clonotype has more than one count but fewer than ten. The V and J genes are TRBV27 and TRBJ1-1, with D hard to call. This CDR3 is built from 12 residues. From germline, CDR1 is MNHEY and CDR2 SMNVEV (reference sequence). The V gene lost 6 bases and the J gene lost 7 bases, with 12 bases spanning the gap. The CDR3 spells CASRDQRSEAFF. DNA of the CDR3: TGTGCCAGCAGGGACCAGAGGAGTGAAGCTTTCTTT.

This clonotype turned up a few times. This chain joins TRBV11-2 and TRBJ2-1; 8 nucleotides agree with TRBD2. The length of the CDR3 is 11 residues. The V and J ends lost 5 bases and 14 bases, in that order; junction bases with no gene match: 5. CDR1 and CDR2 (germline): SGHAT, FQNNGV. The CDR3 sequence is CASSLRGGKFF. DNA for the CDR3: TGTGCCAGCAGCCTACGGGGGGGGAAGTTCTTC. The entire variable domain, with the rest obtained from reference TRBV11-2 and TRBJ2-1, is as follows: EAGVAQSPRYKIIEKRQSVAFWCNPISGHATLYWYQQILGQGPKLLIQFQNNGVVDDSQLPKDRFSAERLKGVDSTLKIQPAKLEDSAVYLCASSLRGGKFFGPGTRLTVL.

Many counts were recorded for this clonotype. V gene TRBV28 combines with J gene TRBJ2-1; D perhaps matches TRBD2 (6 bases). CDR3 length equals 14 residues. CDR1 is MDHEN and CDR2 is SYDVKM in the germline V gene. The germline V and J ends were trimmed by 6 bases and 1 base, with 10 bases remaining between them. The CDR3 DNA sequence: TGTGCCAGCAGCCCCGGGAGTTCCTACAATGAGCAGTTCTTC. Encoded protein: CASSPGSSYNEQFF.

This clonotype is a singleton in its sample. Just one base apart from a much larger clone, this may be a read error. The chain is built from TRBV7-6 and TRBJ2-5; D gene ambiguous. CDR1 is SGHVS, CDR2 FNYEAQ, per germline. The CDR3 loop spans 13 amino acids. In DNA form, the CDR3 reads TGTTCCAGCAGCTTACAATCTGGGCAGACCCAGTACTTC. Residues: CSSSLQSGQTQYF.

The chain has TRBV2 and TRBJ2-7; D is uncertain. Trimming pared 7 bases from V and 0 bases from J, leaving 10 bases between. The CDR3 is 13 amino acids. CDR1 and CDR2 from the germline V gene are SNHLY and FYNNEI. The CDR3 spells CASTWGPSYEQYF. CDR3 nucleotides: TGTGCCAGCACCTGGGGTCCCTCCTACGAGCAGTACTTC.

V usage is TRBV7-9 and J usage is TRBJ2-3; D remains unclear. The CDR3 is made up of 16 amino acids. Trimming cost V 5 bases and J 1 base, with 16 bases left between them. Germline values: CDR1 SEHNR, CDR2 FQNEAQ (reference sequence). The CDR3 DNA reads TGTGCCAGCAGCCCCCGCCCCCAGGACGGCACAGATACGCAGTATTTT. This codes for CASSPRPQDGTDTQYF.

The J gene is TRBJ1-4, the V gene TRBV10-3; unclear D gene. Trimming took off 0 bases at V and 8 bases at J, with 13 bases between the two ends. The CDR3 has 15 residues. The V gene's germline CDR1 is ENHRY and CDR2 SYGVKD. CDR3 sequence reads: CAISESREVEEKLFF. The DNA of the CDR3 is TGTGCCATCAGTGAGTCGCGGGAGGTGGAGGAAAAACTGTTTTTT.

The chain uses TRBV6-2 or TRBV6-3 and TRBJ2-1, with D tentatively TRBD2 (5 bases). CDR1 is MNHEY and CDR2 is SVGEGT in the germline V gene. The CDR3 loop spans 14 amino acids. V was shortened by 10 bases and J by 6 bases, with 19 bases between the two germline ends. The CDR3 nucleotides are TGTGCCACGGAGAGAAACTGGGAGATCAATGAGCAGTTCTTC. This sequence encodes CATERNWEINEQFF.

This clonotype was recorded a few times. The chain is built from TRBV25-1 and TRBJ2-1; 8 bases agree with TRBD2. Germline V gene lookup returns CDR1 MGHDK and CDR2 SYGVNS. V was pared by 6 bases and J by 0 bases, with 1 base of the junction left unmatched. The CDR3 is made up of 14 amino acids. The CDR3 nucleotides read TGTGCCAGCAGGGCGGGGGGCTCCTACAATGAGCAGTTCTTC. Protein sequence: CASRAGGSYNEQFF.